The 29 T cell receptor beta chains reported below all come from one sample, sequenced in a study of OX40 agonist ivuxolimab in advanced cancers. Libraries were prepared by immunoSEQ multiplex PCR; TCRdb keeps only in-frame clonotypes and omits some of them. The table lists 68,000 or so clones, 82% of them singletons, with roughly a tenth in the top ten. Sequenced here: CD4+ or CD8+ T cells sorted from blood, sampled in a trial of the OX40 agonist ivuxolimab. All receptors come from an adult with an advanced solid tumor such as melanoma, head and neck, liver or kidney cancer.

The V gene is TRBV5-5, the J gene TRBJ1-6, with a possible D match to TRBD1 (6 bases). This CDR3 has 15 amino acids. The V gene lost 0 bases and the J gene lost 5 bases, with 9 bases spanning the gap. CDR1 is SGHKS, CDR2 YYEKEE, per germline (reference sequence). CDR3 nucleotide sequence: TGTGCCAGCAGCTTGGAGGGACACCATAATTCACCCCTCCACTTT. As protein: CASSLEGHHNSPLHF. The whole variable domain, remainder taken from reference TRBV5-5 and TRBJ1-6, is DAGVTQSPTHLIKTRGQQVTLRCSPISGHKSVSWYQQVLGQGPQFIFQYYEKEERGRGNFPDRFSARQFPNYSSELNVNALLLGDSALYLCASSLEGHHNSPLHFGNGTRLTVT.

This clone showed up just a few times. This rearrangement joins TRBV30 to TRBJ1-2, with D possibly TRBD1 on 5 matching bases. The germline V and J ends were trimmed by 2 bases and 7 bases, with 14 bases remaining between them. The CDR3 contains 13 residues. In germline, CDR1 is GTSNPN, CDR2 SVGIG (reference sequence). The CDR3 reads CAWSPQETSGYTF. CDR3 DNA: TGTGCCTGGAGTCCACAGGAGACTAGTGGCTACACCTTC.

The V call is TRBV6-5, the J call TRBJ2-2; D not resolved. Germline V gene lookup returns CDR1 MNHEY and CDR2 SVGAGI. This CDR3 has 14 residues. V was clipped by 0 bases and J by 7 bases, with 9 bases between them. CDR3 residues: CASSYSRQIGELFF. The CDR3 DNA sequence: TGTGCCAGCAGTTACTCGAGGCAGATCGGGGAGCTGTTTTTT.

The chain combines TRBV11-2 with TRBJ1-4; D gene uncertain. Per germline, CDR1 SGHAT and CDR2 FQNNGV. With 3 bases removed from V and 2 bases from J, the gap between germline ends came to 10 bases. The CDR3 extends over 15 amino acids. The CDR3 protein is CASSFTSLTNEKLFF. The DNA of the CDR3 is TGTGCCAGCAGCTTTACAAGCCTCACTAATGAAAAACTGTTTTTT.

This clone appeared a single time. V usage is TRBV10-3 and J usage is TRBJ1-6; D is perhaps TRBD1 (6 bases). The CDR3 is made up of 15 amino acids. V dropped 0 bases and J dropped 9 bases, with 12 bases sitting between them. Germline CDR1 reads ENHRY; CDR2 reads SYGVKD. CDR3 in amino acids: CAISESTGGRSPLHF. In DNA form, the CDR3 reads TGTGCCATCAGTGAGTCGACCGGGGGGCGTTCACCCCTCCACTTT.

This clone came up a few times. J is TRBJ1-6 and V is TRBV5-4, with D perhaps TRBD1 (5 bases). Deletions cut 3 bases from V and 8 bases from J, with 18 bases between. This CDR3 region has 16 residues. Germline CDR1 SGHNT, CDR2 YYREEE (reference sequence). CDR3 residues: CASSSRISGGDSPLHF. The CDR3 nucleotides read TGTGCCAGCAGCTCGCGAATCAGTGGGGGTGATTCACCCCTCCACTTT.

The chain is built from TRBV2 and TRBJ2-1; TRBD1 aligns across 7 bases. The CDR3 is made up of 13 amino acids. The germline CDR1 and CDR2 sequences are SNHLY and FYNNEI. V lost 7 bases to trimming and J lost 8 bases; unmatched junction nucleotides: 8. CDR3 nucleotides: TGTGCCAGCAATGAGGGGGCCGGGGATGAGCAGTTCTTC. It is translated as CASNEGAGDEQFF.

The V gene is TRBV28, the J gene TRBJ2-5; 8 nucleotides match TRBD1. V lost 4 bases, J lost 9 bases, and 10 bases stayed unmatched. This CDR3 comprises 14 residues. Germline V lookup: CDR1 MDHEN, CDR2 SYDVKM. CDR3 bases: TGTGCCAGCAGTTCTGGACAGGGTGCAAAGGCCCAGTACTTC. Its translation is CASSSGQGAKAQYF.

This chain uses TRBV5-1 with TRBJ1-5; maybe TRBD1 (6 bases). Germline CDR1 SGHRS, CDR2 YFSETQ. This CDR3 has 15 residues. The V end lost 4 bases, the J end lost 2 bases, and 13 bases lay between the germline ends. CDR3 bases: TGCGCCAGCAGCCTCGGGGAGGGGGGCAATCAGCCCCAGCATTTT. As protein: CASSLGEGGNQPQHF.

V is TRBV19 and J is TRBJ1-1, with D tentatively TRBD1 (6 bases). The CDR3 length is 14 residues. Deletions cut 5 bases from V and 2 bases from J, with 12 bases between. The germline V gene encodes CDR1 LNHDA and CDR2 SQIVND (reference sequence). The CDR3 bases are TGTGCCAGTAGTCCCCGGGGGCCCAACACTGAAGCTTTCTTT. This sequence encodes CASSPRGPNTEAFF. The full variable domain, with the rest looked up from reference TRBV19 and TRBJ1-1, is DGGITQSPKYLFRKEGQNVTLSCEQNLNHDAMYWYRQDPGQGLRLIYYSQIVNDFQKGDIAEGYSVSREKKESFPLTVTSAQKNPTAFYLCASSPRGPNTEAFFGQGTRLTVV.

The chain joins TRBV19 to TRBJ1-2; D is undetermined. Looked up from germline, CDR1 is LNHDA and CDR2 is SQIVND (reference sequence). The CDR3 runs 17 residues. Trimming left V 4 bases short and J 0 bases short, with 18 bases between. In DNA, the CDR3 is TGTGCCAGTAGTACCAGGCTCCTTTCTTGGTCTAACTATGGCTACACCTTC. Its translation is CASSTRLLSWSNYGYTF.

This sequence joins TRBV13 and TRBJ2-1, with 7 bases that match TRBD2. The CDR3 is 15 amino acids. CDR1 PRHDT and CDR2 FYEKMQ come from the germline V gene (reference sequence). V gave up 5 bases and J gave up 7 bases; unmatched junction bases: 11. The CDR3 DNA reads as TGTGCCAGCAGCCCTCGGGACTACTGGGGGAATGAGCAGTTCTTC. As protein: CASSPRDYWGNEQFF.

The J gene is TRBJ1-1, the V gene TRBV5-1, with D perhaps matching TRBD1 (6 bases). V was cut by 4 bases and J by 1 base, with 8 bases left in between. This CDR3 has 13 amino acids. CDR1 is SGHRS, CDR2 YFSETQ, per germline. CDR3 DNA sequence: TGCGCCAGCAGCAGGGGGACGAACACTGAAGCTTTCTTT. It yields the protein CASSRGTNTEAFF.

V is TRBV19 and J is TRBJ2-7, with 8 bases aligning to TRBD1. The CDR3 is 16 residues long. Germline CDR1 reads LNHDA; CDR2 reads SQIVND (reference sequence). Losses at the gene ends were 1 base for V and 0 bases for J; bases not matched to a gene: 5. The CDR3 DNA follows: TGTGCCAGTAGTATAGGGGCCGGACAGGGCTCCTACGAGCAGTACTTC. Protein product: CASSIGAGQGSYEQYF.

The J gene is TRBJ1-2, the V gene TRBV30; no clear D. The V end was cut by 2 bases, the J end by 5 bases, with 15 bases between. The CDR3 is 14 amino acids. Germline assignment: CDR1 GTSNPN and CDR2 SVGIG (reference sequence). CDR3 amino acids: CAWSRPEGSYGYTF. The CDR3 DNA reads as TGTGCCTGGAGTCGACCGGAGGGTTCATATGGCTACACCTTC.

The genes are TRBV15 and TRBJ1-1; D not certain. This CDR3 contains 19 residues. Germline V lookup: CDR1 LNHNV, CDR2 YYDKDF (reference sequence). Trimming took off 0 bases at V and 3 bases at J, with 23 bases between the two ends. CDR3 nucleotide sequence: TGTGCCACCAGCAGAGATAACCCAATTCTCCGGGAAACGTACACTGAAGCTTTCTTT. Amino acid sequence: CATSRDNPILRETYTEAFF.

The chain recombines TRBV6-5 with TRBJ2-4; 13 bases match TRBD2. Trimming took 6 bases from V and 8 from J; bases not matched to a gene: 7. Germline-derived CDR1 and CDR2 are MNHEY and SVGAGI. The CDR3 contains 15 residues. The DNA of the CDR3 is TGTGCCAGCAGCGAACTAGCGGGGGGGCTGTACATTCAGTACTTC. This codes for CASSELAGGLYIQYF.

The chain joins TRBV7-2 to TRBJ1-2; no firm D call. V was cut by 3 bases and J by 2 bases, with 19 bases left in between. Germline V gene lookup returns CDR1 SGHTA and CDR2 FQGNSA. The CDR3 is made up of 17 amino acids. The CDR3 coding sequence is TGTGCCAGCAGCTTTATGGGTATAGGGCCACCGAACTATGGCTACACCTTC. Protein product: CASSFMGIGPPNYGYTF.

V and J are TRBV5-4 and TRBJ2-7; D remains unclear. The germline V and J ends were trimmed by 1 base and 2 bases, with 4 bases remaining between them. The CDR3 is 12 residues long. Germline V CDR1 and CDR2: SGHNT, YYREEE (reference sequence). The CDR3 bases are TGTGCCAGCAGCTTGAATACCTACGAGCAGTACTTC. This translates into CASSLNTYEQYF.

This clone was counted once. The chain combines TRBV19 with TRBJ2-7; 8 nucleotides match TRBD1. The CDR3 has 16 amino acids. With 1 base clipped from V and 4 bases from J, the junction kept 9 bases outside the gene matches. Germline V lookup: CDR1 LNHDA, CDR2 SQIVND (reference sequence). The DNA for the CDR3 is TGTGCCAGTAGTATAGGAGGGGGGACAGGTTTGTACGAGCAGTACTTC. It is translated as CASSIGGGTGLYEQYF.

CDR3 amino acids: CASNPQAYGYTF. The CDR3 nucleotides read TGTGCCAGCAATCCCCAGGCCTATGGCTACACCTTC. This chain connects TRBV2 to TRBJ1-2; D ambiguous. Trimming took off 7 bases at V and 4 bases at J, with 10 bases between the two ends. The CDR3 spans 12 residues. The germline V gene encodes CDR1 SNHLY and CDR2 FYNNEI.

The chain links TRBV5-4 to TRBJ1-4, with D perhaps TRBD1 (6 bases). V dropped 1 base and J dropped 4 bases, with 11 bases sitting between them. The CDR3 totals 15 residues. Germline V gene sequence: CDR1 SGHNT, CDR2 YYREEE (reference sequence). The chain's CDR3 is CASSLSDRSNEKLFF. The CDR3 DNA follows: TGTGCCAGCAGCTTGTCAGACAGGAGTAATGAAAAACTGTTTTTT.

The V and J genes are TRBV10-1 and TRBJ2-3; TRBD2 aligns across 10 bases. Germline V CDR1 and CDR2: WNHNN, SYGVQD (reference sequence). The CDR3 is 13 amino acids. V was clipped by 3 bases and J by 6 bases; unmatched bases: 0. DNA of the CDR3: TGCGCCAGCAGTGAAGCGGGGGGGGATACGCAGTATTTT. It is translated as CASSEAGGDTQYF.

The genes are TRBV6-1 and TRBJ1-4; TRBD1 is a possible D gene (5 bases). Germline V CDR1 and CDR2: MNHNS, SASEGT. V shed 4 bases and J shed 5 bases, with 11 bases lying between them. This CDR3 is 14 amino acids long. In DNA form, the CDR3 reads TGTGCCAGCAGTGGTGGGGACGGAAATGAAAAACTGTTTTTT. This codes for CASSGGDGNEKLFF.

In nucleotides, the CDR3 is TGTGCCAGCAGTGAGGATCCCCCGGGATTAAGCACAGATACGCAGTATTTT. The encoded protein is CASSEDPPGLSTDTQYF. The genes are TRBV6-1 and TRBJ2-3; maybe TRBD2 (5 bases). V lost 3 bases to trimming and J lost 0 bases, with 16 bases between them. CDR3 length: 17 amino acids. Germline V gene sequence: CDR1 MNHNS, CDR2 SASEGT.

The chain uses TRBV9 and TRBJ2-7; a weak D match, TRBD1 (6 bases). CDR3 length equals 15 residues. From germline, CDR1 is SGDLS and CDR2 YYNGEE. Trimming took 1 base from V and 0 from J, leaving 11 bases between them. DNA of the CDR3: TGTGCCAGCAGCGTACGCCCGGACAGCTCCTACGAGCAGTACTTC. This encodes CASSVRPDSSYEQYF. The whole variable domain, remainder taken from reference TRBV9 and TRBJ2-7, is DSGVTQTPKHLITATGQRVTLRCSPRSGDLSVYWYQQSLDQGLQFLIQYYNGEERAKGNILERFSAQQFPDLHSELNLSSLELGDSALYFCASSVRPDSSYEQYFGPGTRLTVT.

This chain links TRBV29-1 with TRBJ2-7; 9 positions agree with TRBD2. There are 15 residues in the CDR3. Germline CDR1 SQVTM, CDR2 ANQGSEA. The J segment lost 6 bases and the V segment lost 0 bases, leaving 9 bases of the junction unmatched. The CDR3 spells CSVEEGSGGPSEQYF. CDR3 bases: TGCAGCGTTGAAGAGGGGAGCGGGGGGCCCAGCGAGCAGTACTTC.

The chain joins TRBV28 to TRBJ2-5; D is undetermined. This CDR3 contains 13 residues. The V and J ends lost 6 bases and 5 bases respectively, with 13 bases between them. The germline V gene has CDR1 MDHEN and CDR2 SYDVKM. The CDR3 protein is CASSKGQRETQYF. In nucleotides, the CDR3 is TGTGCCAGCAGCAAGGGTCAGCGCGAGACCCAGTACTTC.

For the CDR3, the DNA is TGTGCCTGGAGTGTTGGGGGACAGGGGAAGGAGCAGTACTTC. This gives the protein CAWSVGGQGKEQYF. The chain carries TRBV30 and TRBJ2-5, with 10 positions matching TRBD1. This CDR3 region has 14 residues. Germline trimming cut 0 bases from V and 11 bases from J; bases unmatched to any gene: 9. CDR1 GTSNPN and CDR2 SVGIG come from the germline V gene (reference sequence).